The clone carrying this TCR beta chain was seen more than once but under ten times. Preparation of the TCRbeta library used unique molecular identifiers. TCRdb itself ran the PCR reads through MiXCR, one entry per CDR3 protein. The table lists some 550,000 distinct CDR3 sequences, about 16% of them singletons. This entry belongs to a study of T-cell reconstitution after alpha-beta-depleted transplantation in children. The sequencing here drew on PBMCs from the stem cell graft donor, taken from the stem cell graft. This clonotype originated in a human donor who donated a stem cell graft to a child with acute lymphoblastic leukemia.

This CDR3 is CASSQEVRGTGNYGYTF. In DNA, the CDR3 is TGTGCCAGCAGCCAAGAAGTTAGGGGGACAGGAAACTATGGCTACACCTTC. The V and J genes are TRBV4-2 and TRBJ1-2, with 8 bases that match TRBD1. Germline CDR1 LGHNA, CDR2 YNFKEQ. The CDR3 has 17 amino acids. V dropped 0 bases and J dropped 2; count of bases not matched to a gene: 8.